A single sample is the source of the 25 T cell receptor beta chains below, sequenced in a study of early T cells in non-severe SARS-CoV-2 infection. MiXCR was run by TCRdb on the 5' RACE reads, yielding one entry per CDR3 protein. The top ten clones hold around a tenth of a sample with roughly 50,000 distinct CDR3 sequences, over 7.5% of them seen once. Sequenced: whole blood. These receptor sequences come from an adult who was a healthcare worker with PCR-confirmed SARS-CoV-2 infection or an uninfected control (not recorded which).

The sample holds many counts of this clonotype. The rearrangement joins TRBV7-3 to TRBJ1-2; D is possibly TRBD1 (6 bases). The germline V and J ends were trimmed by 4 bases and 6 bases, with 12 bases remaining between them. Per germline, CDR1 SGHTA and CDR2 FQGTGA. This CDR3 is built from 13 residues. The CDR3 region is CASSYRTADGYTF. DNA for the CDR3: TGTGCCAGCAGCTACCGGACAGCTGATGGCTACACCTTC.

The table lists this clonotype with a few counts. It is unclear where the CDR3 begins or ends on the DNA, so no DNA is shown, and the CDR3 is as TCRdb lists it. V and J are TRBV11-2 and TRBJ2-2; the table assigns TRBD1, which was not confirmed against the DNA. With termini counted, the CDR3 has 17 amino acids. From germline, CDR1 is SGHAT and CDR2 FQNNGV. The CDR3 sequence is CASSSWRDNGTPGSCFF.

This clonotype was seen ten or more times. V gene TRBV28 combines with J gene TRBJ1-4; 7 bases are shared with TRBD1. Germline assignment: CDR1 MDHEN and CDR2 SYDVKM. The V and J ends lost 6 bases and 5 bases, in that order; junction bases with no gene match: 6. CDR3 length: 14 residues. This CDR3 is CASRRLGQNEKLFF. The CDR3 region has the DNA TGTGCCAGCAGGCGCCTGGGACAGAATGAAAAACTGTTTTTT.

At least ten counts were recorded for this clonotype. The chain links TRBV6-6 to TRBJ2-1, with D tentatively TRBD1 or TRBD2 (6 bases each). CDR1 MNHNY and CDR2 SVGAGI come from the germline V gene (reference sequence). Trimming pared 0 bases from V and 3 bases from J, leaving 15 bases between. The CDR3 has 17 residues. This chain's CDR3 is CASSYSPVGGIYNEQFF. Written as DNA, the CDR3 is TGTGCCAGCAGTTACTCCCCCGTGGGGGGCATCTACAATGAGCAGTTCTTC.

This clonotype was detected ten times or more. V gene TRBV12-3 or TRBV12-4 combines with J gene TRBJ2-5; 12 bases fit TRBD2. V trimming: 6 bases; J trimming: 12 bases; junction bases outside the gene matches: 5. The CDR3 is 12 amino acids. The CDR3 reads CASRGLAGPKYF. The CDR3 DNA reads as TGTGCCAGCAGGGGACTAGCGGGCCCAAAGTACTTC.

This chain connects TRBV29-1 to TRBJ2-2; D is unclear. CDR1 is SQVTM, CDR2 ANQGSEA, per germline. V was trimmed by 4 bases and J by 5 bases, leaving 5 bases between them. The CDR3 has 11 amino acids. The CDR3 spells CSVGVTGELFF. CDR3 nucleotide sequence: TGCAGCGTTGGGGTTACCGGGGAGCTGTTTTTT.

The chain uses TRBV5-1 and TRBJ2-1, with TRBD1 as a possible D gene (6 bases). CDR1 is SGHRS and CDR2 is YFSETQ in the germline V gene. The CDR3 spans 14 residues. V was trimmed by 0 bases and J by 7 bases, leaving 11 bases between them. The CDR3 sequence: CASSLVRDTNEQFF. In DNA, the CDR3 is TGCGCCAGCAGCTTGGTAAGGGACACAAATGAGCAGTTCTTC.

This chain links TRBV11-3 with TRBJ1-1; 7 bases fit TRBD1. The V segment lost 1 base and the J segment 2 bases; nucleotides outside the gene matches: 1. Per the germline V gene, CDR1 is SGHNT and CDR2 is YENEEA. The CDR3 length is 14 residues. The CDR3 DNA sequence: TGTGCCAGCAGCTTAGGAGGGGGCAACACTGAAGCTTTCTTT. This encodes CASSLGGGNTEAFF.

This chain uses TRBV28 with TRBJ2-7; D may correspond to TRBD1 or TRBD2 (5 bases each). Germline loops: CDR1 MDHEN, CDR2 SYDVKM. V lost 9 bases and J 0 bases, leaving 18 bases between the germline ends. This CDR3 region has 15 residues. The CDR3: CASTTGTAISYEQYF. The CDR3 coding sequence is TGTGCCAGTACTACCGGGACGGCTATCTCCTACGAGCAGTACTTC.

The CDR3 here is CASRMTSGRAGDEQFF. CDR3 bases: TGTGCCAGCAGGATGACTAGCGGGAGGGCCGGTGATGAGCAGTTCTTC. The rearrangement uses TRBV6-1 and TRBJ2-1; 14 bases map to TRBD2. J gave up 8 bases and V 6 bases, and 9 bases lay outside the gene matches. In germline, CDR1 is MNHNS, CDR2 SASEGT. This CDR3 has 16 amino acids.

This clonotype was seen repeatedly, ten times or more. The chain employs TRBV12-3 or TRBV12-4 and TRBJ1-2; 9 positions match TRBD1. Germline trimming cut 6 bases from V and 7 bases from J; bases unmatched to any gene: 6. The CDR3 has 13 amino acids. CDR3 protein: CASRTTGGSGYTF. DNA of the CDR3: TGTGCCAGCAGGACCACAGGGGGCAGTGGCTACACCTTC.

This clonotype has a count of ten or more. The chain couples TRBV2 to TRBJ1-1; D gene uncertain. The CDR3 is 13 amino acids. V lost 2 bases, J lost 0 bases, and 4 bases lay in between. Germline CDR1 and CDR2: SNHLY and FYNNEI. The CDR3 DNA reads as TGTGCCAGCAGTGAATCCGTGAACACTGAAGCTTTCTTT. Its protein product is CASSESVNTEAFF.

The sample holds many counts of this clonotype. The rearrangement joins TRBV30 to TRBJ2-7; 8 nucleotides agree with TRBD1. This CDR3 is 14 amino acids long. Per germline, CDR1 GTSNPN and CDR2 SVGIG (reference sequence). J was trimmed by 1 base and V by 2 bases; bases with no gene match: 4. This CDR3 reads CAWSRGTGSYEQYF. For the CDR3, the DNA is TGTGCCTGGAGTAGGGGGACAGGTTCCTACGAGCAGTACTTC.

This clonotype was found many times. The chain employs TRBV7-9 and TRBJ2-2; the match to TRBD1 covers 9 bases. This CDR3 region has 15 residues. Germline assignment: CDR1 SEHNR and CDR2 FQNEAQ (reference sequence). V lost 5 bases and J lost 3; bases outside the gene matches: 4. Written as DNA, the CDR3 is TGTGCCAGCAGCCCCCGGGACAGGGACACCGGGGAGCTGTTTTTT. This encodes CASSPRDRDTGELFF.

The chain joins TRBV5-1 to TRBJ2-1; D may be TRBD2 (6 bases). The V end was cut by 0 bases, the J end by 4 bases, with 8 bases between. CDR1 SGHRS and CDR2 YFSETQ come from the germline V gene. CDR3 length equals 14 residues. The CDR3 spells CASSLGDSYNEQFF. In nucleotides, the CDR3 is TGCGCCAGCAGCTTGGGGGACTCATACAATGAGCAGTTCTTC.

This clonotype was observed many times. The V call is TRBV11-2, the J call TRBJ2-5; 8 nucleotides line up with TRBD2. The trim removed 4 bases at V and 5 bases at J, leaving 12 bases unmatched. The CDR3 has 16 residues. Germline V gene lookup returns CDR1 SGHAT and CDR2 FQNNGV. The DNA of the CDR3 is TGTGCCAGCAGCTCGCTGGGGGCGGGAGGTTCTGAGACCCAGTACTTC. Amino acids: CASSSLGAGGSETQYF.

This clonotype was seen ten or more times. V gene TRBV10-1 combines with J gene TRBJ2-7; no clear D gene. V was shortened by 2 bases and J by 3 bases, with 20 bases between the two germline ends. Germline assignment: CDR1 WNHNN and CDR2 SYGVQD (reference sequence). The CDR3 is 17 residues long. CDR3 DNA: TGCGCCAGCAGTGAGCTCACGACCCCACACGATTTCTACGAGCAGTACTTC. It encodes CASSELTTPHDFYEQYF.

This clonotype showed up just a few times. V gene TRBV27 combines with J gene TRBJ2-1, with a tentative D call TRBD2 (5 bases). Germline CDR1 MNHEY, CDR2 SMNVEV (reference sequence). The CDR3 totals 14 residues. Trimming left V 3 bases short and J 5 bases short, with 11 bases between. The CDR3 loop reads CASSFHASNNEQFF. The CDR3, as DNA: TGTGCCAGCAGTTTTCATGCTAGCAACAATGAGCAGTTCTTC.

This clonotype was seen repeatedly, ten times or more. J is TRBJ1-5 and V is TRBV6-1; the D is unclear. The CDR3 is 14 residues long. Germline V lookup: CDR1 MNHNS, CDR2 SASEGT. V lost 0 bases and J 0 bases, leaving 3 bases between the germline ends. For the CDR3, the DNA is TGTGCCAGCAGTGAAGCGTATAGCAATCAGCCCCAGCATTTT. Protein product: CASSEAYSNQPQHF.

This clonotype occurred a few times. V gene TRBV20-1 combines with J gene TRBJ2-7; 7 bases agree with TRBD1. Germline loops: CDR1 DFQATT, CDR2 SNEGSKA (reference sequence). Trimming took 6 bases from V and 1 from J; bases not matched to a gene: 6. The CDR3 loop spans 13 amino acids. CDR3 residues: CSAPGTVSYEQYF. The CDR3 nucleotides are TGCAGTGCCCCCGGGACAGTATCCTACGAGCAGTACTTC.

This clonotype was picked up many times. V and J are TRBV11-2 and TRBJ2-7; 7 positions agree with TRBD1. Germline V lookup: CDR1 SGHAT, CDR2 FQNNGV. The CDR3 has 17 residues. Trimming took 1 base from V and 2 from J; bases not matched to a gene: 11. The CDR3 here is CASSLGPHRGYPYEQYF. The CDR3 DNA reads TGTGCCAGCAGCTTAGGGCCCCACAGGGGATACCCCTACGAGCAGTACTTC.

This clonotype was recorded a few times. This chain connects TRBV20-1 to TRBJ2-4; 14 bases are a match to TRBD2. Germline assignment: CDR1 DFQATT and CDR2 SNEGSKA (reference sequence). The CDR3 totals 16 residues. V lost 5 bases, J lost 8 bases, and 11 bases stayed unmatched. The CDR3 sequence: CSASRLAGGLGDIQYF. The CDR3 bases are TGCAGTGCTTCCCGACTAGCGGGAGGGTTGGGAGACATTCAGTACTTC.

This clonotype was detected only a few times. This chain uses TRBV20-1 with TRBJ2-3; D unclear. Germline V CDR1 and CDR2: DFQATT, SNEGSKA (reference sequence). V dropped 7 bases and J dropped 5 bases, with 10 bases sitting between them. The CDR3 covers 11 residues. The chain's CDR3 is CSGQQQDTQYF. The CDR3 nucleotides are TGCAGTGGCCAACAACAAGATACGCAGTATTTT.

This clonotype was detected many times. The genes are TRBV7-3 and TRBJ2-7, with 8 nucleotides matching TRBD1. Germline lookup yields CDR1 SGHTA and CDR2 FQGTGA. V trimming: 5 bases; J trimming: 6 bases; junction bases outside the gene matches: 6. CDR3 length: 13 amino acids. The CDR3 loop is CASSPDRAREQYF. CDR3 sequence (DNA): TGTGCCAGCAGCCCGGACAGGGCCCGCGAGCAGTACTTC.

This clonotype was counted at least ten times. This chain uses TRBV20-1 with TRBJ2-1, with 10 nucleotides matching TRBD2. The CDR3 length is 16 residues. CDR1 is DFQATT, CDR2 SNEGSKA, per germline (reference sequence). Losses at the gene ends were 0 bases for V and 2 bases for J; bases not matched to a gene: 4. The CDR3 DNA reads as TGCAGTGCTAGAGATGCTAGCGGGGGCCCCTACAATGAGCAGTTCTTC. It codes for CSARDASGGPYNEQFF.